This T cell receptor beta chain originates from a study of beta chain features in type 1 diabetes. CD4+ cells of the naive, central memory, regulatory and stem cell-like memory types were sorted via CD45RO/CCR7/CD25/CD127/CD95/CD27. Whole-study results and caveats: The naive, central memory and Treg TCRB repertoires looked more alike in patients than they did in healthy donors. Short templates might get an advantage during PCR, and this would be equal in patients and controls.

This clone was detected only a few times. No antigen is known for it. All of the isolated RNA was reverse transcribed, so expressed TCRB transcripts were sequenced. Data came from immunoSEQ multiplex PCR; TCRdb stores just in-frame clones and leaves some out. The sample lists around 150,000 clones; 6% to 7.5% were seen once. Sequenced material: central memory CD4+ T cells from blood. This sequence was found in a woman younger than 45 in good health.

CDR3 DNA: TGTGCCATCAGTGAGTCGACTGGCGGGAGCACAGATACGCAGTATTTT. It yields the protein CAISESTGGSTDTQYF. The J gene is TRBJ2-3, the V gene TRBV10-3, with D perhaps matching TRBD2 (5 bases). From germline, CDR1 is ENHRY and CDR2 SYGVKD. V shed 0 bases and J shed 0 bases, with 10 bases lying between them. This CDR3 contains 16 residues.